This T cell receptor (beta chain) originates from a study of T cell responses to AZD1222 COVID-19 vaccine. The repertoire was sequenced with immunoSEQ multiplex PCR; TCRdb's copy has only in-frame clones and lacks some. The data hold over 150,000 clones, with 85% to 90% observed a single time. The ends were cut back, 3 bases at V and 7 bases at J, with 23 bases in the middle. CDR1 is SGHRS and CDR2 is YFSETQ in the germline V gene. This CDR3 has 17 amino acids. V gene TRBV5-1 combines with J gene TRBJ1-3; D possibly corresponds to TRBD1 (5 bases). The sequencing here drew on peripheral blood, taken on day 0 of AZD1222 vaccination. The sequence derives from an adult in good health. This CDR3 reads CASSWGPVQMSSNTIYF. For the CDR3, the DNA is TGCGCCAGCAGCTGGGGCCCGGTCCAAATGTCGTCGAACACCATATATTTT.